The present T cell receptor beta chain was sequenced within a study of Ad26.COV2.S vaccination and SARS-CoV-2 variants. Overall study: Dosing was one shot or two shots 56 days apart. Study conclusions and caveats: It was found that vaccine and placebo recipients had similar non-spike TCR breadth.

The sample's treatment: roughly 20 received Ad26.COV2.S at low or high dose, single or two shots; a few received placebo; per-sample allocation not given. Vaccine and placebo recipients were sampled on day 63 after the first injection. Libraries were prepared by immunoSEQ multiplex PCR; TCRdb keeps only in-frame clonotypes and omits some of them. Seen here are about 350,000 clones, approximately 86% observed once, and the top ten hold around 11%. Points on this clone: Its antigen is unknown.

V was clipped by 0 bases and J by 2 bases; unmatched bases: 8. The CDR3 loop spans 16 amino acids. Germline assignment: CDR1 SGHNT and CDR2 YYREEE (reference sequence). The J gene is TRBJ2-7, the V gene TRBV5-4; TRBD1 matches 7 bases. The specimen was peripheral blood, collected in a trial of Ad26.COV2.S vaccine versus placebo. The clonotype was recovered from a person aged 18-65 years who received the Ad26.COV2.S COVID-19 vaccine or a placebo. CDR3 sequence reads: CASSLGRDSRAYEQYF. The CDR3 nucleotides are TGTGCCAGCAGCTTGGGCCGGGACAGTAGAGCCTACGAGCAGTACTTC.